This T cell receptor (beta chain) was captured by sequencing in a study of blood T cell repertoires in COVID-19. At the level of the study: The cDNA or gDNA used as material had been derived from T cells, B-cell-depleted T cells, or PBMCs.

The CDR3 runs 16 residues. V gave up 0 bases and J gave up 5 bases; unmatched junction bases: 9. CDR1 SGHRS and CDR2 YFSETQ come from the germline V gene. Profiling relied on immunoSEQ multiplex PCR, and the TCRdb table lists in-frame clones only, not all of them. Of 200,000 to 250,000 clones in the sample, 65% to 85% are singletons; the top ten hold around 3%. This receptor was taken from a woman between 25 and 40 years old who had recovered from COVID-19. The chain couples TRBV5-1 to TRBJ2-7, with 9 nucleotides matching TRBD2. The sequencing input was peripheral blood. The DNA for the CDR3 is TGCGCCAGCAGCTTGGGACCCGGGACTAGCAGAAACGAGCAGTACTTC. It codes for CASSLGPGTSRNEQYF.